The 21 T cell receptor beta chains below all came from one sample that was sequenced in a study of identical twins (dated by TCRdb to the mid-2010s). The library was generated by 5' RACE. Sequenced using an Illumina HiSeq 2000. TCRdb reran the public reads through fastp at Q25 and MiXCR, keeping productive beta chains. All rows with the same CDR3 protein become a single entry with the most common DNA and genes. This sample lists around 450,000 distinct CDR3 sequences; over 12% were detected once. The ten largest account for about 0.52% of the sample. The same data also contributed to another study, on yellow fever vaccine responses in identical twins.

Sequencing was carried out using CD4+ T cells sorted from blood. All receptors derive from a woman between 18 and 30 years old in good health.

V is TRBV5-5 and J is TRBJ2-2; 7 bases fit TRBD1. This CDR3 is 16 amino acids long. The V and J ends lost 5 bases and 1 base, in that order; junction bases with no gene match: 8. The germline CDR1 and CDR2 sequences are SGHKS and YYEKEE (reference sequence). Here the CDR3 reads CASRRTGTENTGELFF. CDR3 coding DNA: TGTGCCAGCAGGCGGACCGGGACAGAGAACACCGGGGAGCTGTTTTTT.

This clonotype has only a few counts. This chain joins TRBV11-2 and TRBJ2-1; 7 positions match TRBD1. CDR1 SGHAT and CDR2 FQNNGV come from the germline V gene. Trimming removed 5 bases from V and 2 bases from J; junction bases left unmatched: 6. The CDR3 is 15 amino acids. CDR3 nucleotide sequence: TGTGCCAGCAGCCCACCGGGACAGCCCTACAATGAGCAGTTCTTC. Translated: CASSPPGQPYNEQFF.

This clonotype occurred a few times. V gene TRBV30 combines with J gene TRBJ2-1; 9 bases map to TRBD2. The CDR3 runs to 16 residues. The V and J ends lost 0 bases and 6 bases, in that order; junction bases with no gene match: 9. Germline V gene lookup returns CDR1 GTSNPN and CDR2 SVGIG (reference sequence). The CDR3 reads CAWSVLGTSRTNEQFF. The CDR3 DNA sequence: TGTGCCTGGAGTGTACTCGGGACTAGCAGGACCAATGAGCAGTTCTTC. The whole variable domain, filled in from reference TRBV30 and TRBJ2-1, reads SQTIHQWPATLVQPVGSPLSLECTVEGTSNPNLYWYRQAAGRGLQLLFYSVGIGQISSEVPQNLSASRPQDRQFILSSKKLLLSDSGFYLCAWSVLGTSRTNEQFFGPGTRLTVL.

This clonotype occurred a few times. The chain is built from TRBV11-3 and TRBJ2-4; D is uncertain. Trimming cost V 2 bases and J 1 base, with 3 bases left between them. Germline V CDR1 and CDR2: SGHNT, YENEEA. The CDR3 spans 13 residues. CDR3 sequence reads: CASSLNAKNIQYF. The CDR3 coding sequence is TGTGCCAGCAGCTTAAACGCCAAAAACATTCAGTACTTC.

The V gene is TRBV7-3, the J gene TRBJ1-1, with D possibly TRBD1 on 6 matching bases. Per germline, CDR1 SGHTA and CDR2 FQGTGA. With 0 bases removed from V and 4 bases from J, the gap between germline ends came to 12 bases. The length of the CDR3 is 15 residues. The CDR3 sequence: CASSLTGGGITEAFF. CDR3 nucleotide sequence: TGTGCCAGCAGCTTAACCGGGGGCGGCATCACTGAAGCTTTCTTT.

The CDR3 sequence is CASSQENRQETQYF. In DNA, the CDR3 is TGCGCCAGCAGCCAAGAAAACAGACAAGAGACCCAGTACTTC. J is TRBJ2-5 and V is TRBV4-1; D remains unclear. Germline V lookup: CDR1 MGHRA, CDR2 YSYEKL. V was shortened by 0 bases and J by 2 bases, with 7 bases between the two germline ends. This CDR3 is built from 14 residues.

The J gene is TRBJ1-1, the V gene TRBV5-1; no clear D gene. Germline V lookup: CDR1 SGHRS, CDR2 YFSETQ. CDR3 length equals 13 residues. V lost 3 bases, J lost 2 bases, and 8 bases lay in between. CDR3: CASSSVVNTEAFF. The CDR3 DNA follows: TGCGCCAGCAGCTCCGTTGTCAACACTGAAGCTTTCTTT.

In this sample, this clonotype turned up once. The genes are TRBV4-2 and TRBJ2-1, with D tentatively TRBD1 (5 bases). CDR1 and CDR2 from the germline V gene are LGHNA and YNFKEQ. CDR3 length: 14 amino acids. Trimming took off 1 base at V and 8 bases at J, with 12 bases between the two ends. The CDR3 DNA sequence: TGTGCCAGCAGCCAAGTTTGGGGCCTGGATGAGCAGTTCTTC. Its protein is CASSQVWGLDEQFF.

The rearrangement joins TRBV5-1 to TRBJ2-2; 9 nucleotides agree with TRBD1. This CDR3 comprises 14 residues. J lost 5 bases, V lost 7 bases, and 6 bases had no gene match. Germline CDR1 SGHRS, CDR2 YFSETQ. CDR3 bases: TGCGCCAGCGCTACAGGGGGCCGAACCGGGGAGCTGTTTTTT. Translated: CASATGGRTGELFF.

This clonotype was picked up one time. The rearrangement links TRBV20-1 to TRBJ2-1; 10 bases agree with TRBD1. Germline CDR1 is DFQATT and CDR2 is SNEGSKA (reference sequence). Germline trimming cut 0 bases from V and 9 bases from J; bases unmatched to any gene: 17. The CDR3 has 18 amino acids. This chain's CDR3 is CSARDYSFRQGAGSEQFF. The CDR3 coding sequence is TGCAGTGCTAGAGATTACTCTTTTCGACAGGGGGCTGGGAGTGAGCAGTTCTTC.

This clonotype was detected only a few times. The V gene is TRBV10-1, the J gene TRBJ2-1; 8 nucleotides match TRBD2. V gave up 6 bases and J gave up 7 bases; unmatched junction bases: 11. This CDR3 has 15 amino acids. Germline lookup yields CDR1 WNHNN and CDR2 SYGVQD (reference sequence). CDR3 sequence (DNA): TGCGCCAGCAGCGGGGGACTAGTGGCTAAGAATGAGCAGTTCTTC. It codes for CASSGGLVAKNEQFF.

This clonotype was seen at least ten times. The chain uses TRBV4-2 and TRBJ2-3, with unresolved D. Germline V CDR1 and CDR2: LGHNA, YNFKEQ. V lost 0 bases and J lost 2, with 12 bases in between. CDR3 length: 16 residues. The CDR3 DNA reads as TGTGCCAGCAGCCAAGAAGGTTTGATTAACACAGATACGCAGTATTTT. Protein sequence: CASSQEGLINTDTQYF.

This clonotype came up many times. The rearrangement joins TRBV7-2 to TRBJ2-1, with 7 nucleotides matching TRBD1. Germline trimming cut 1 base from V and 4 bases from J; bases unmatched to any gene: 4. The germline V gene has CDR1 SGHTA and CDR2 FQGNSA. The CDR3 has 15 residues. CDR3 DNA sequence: TGTGCCAGCAGCTTAGGATCAGGGGGATACAATGAGCAGTTCTTC. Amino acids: CASSLGSGGYNEQFF.

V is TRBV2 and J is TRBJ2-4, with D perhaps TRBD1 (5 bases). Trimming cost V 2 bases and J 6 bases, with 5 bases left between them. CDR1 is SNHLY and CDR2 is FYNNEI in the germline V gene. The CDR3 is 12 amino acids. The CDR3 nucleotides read TGTGCCAGCAGTGAACAGGGAAACATTCAGTACTTC. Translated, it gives CASSEQGNIQYF.

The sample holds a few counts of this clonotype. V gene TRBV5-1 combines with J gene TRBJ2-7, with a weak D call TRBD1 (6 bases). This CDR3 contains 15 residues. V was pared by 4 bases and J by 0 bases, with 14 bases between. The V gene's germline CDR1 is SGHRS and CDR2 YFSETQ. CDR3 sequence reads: CASSRNRDPSYEQYF. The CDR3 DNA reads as TGCGCCAGCAGCCGCAACAGGGACCCCTCCTACGAGCAGTACTTC. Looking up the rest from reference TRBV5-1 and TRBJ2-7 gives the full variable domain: KAGVTQTPRYLIKTRGQQVTLSCSPISGHRSVSWYQQTPGQGLQFLFEYFSETQRNKGNFPGRFSGRQFSNSRSEMNVSTLELGDSALYLCASSRNRDPSYEQYFGPGTRLTVT.

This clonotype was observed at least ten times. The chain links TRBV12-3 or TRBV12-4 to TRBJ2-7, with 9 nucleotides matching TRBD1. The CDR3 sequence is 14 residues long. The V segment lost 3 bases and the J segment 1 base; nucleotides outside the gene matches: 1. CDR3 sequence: CASSFGTGSYEQYF. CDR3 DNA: TGTGCCAGCAGTTTTGGGACAGGGTCCTACGAGCAGTACTTC.

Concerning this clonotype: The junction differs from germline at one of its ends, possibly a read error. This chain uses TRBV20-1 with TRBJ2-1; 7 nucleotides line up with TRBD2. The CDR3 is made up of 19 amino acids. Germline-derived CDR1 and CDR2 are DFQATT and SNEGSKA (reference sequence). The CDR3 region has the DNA TGCAGGGCTAGAGATCGCAGCGGCTCTACGGCGACGGGGGGCAATGAGCAGTTCTTC. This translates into CRARDRSGSTATGGNEQFF.

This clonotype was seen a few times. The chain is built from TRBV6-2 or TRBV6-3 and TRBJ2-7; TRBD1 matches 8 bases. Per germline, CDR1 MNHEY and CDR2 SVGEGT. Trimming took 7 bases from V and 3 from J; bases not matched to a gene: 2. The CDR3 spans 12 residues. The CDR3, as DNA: TGTGCCAGCAAAGGACAGGGCTACGAGCAGTACTTC. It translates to CASKGQGYEQYF.

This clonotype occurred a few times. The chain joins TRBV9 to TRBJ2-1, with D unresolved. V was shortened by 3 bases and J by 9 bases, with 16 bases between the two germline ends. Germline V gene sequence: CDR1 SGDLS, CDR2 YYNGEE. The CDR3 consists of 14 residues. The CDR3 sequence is CASSAGPWVGEQFF. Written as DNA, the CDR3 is TGTGCCAGCAGCGCCGGACCCTGGGTGGGTGAGCAGTTCTTC. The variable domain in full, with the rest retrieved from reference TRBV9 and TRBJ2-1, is DSGVTQTPKHLITATGQRVTLRCSPRSGDLSVYWYQQSLDQGLQFLIQYYNGEERAKGNILERFSAQQFPDLHSELNLSSLELGDSALYFCASSAGPWVGEQFFGPGTRLTVL.

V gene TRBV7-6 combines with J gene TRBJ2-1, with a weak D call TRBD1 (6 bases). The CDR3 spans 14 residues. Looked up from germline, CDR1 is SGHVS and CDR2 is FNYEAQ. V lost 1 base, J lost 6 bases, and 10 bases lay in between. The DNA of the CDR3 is TGTGCCAGCAGCTTAGTTCAGGGGACCAATGAGCAGTTCTTC. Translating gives CASSLVQGTNEQFF.

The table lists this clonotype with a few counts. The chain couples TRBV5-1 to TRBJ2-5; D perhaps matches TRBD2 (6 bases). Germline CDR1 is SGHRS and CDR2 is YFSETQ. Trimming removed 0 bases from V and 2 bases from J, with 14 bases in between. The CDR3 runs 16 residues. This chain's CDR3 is CASSLGGGGTQETQYF. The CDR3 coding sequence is TGCGCCAGCAGCTTGGGGGGCGGCGGGACTCAAGAGACCCAGTACTTC. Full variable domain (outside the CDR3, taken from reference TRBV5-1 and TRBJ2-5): KAGVTQTPRYLIKTRGQQVTLSCSPISGHRSVSWYQQTPGQGLQFLFEYFSETQRNKGNFPGRFSGRQFSNSRSEMNVSTLELGDSALYLCASSLGGGGTQETQYFGPGTRLLVL.